This entry lists 7 T cell receptor beta chains sequenced from one sample in a study of blood T cell repertoires in COVID-19. Profiled with immunoSEQ multiplex PCR; TCRdb holds only in-frame clones, not every one. In the table there are nearly 80,000 clones, roughly 85% of which are singletons. Sequencing was performed on peripheral blood. All receptors come from a woman aged 80 or over with active or convalescent COVID-19.

The chain recombines TRBV5-1 with TRBJ2-7, with D perhaps TRBD1 (7 bases). The germline gives CDR1 SGHRS, CDR2 YFSETQ. Trimming shortened V by 4 bases and J by 3 bases, and 14 bases separated the two germline ends. The CDR3 extends over 14 amino acids. The CDR3 sequence: CASSQGVAVYEQYF. DNA of the CDR3: TGCGCCAGCAGCCAGGGGGTAGCGGTCTACGAGCAGTACTTC.

The rearrangement uses TRBV6-2 or TRBV6-3 and TRBJ2-6; a weak D match, TRBD1 (6 bases). CDR1 and CDR2 from the germline V gene are MNHEY and SVGEGT. V was clipped by 1 base and J by 1 base, with 11 bases between them. This CDR3 comprises 17 residues. DNA of the CDR3: TGTGCCAGCAGTTACTACGGACAGTTATCTGGGGCCAACGTCCTGACTTTC. The encoded protein is CASSYYGQLSGANVLTF.

The chain combines TRBV7-2 with TRBJ2-7; D is possibly TRBD1 (6 bases). CDR3 length: 15 residues. Between the trimmed V and J ends, which lost 5 bases and 0 bases, there was a span of 14 bases. Germline V lookup: CDR1 SGHTA, CDR2 FQGNSA. CDR3 DNA sequence: TGTGCCAGCAGCCCACCCGGGACAATCTCCTACGAGCAGTACTTC. Protein sequence: CASSPPGTISYEQYF. Variable domain in full (rest from reference TRBV7-2 and TRBJ2-7): GAGVSQSPSNKVTEKGKDVELRCDPISGHTALYWYRQSLGQGLEFLIYFQGNSAPDKSGLPSDRFSAERTGGSVSTLTIQRTQQEDSAVYLCASSPPGTISYEQYFGPGTRLTVT.

A single count supports this clone. The genes are TRBV7-6 and TRBJ1-1, with 8 nucleotides matching TRBD1. Trimming removed 4 bases from V and 0 bases from J; junction bases left unmatched: 10. Germline-derived CDR1 and CDR2 are SGHVS and FNYEAQ. The CDR3 runs to 17 residues. CDR3: CASSSAPNRGVNTEAFF. The CDR3 DNA reads TGTGCCAGCAGCTCGGCGCCAAACAGGGGGGTGAACACTGAAGCTTTCTTT.

This sequence joins TRBV6-5 and TRBJ2-7; possible D gene TRBD1, 6 bases. Trimming removed 5 bases from V and 2 bases from J, with 16 bases in between. CDR1 and CDR2 (germline): MNHEY, SVGAGI. This CDR3 is 15 amino acids long. This chain's CDR3 is CASSPSRQVPYEQYF. The CDR3 region has the DNA TGTGCCAGCAGTCCGTCCCGACAGGTTCCCTACGAGCAGTACTTC.

The chain recombines TRBV28 with TRBJ2-1; 8 nucleotides line up with TRBD2. J gave up 0 bases and V 8 bases, and 6 bases lay outside the gene matches. This CDR3 spans 15 amino acids. CDR1 and CDR2 from the germline V gene are MDHEN and SYDVKM. CDR3: CASFRGGGSYNEQFF. DNA for the CDR3: TGTGCCAGCTTTCGGGGGGGAGGCTCCTACAATGAGCAGTTCTTC.

The chain is built from TRBV5-1 and TRBJ2-2; the D gene is possibly TRBD2 (6 bases). With 0 bases removed from V and 4 bases from J, the gap between germline ends came to 10 bases. Germline assignment: CDR1 SGHRS and CDR2 YFSETQ. CDR3 length: 15 amino acids. The CDR3 DNA follows: TGCGCCAGCAGCTTGGATACGCGGGGCACCGGGGAGCTGTTTTTT. Protein sequence: CASSLDTRGTGELFF.